These T cell receptor beta chains were read from a single sample in a study of T cell responses to AZD1222 COVID-19 vaccine. The table came from immunoSEQ multiplex PCR; TCRdb's copy has only in-frame clones and leaves some out. Of over 45,000 clones in the sample, 70% to 90% were seen once. Sample: peripheral blood, taken on day 0 of AZD1222 vaccination. Receptors originate from an adult in good health. The CDR3 runs from the conserved cysteine through the conserved F or W. A D gene is named only where the DNA matches it firmly. Clone sizes are given selectively: once, few, many, or a class where the clone is expanded.

j_gene | abundance | v_gene | d_gene | CDR3aa | CDR3nt
TRBJ1-3 | . | TRBV3-1/TRBV3-2 | . | CATAFGGAGNTIYF | TGTGCCACGGCCTTTGGGGGGGCTGGAAACACCATATATTTT
TRBJ1-2 | once | TRBV6-5 | . | CASSQSRLGYTF | TGTGCCAGCAGTCAATCTAGGTTGGGCTACACCTTC
TRBJ2-5 | . | TRBV5-1 | . | CASSLGILRRQETQYF | TGCGCCAGCAGCTTGGGAATTTTGAGACGTCAAGAGACCCAGTACTTC
TRBJ1-2 | once | TRBV5-8 | TRBD1 | CASSFVTGRGNYGYTF | TGTGCCAGCAGCTTTGTGACAGGGCGGGGAAACTATGGCTACACCTTC
TRBJ1-4 | . | TRBV7-8 | . | CASSLSGSRGEKLFF | TGTGCCAGCAGCTTAAGTGGGTCTCGGGGTGAAAAACTGTTTTTT
TRBJ2-3 | . | TRBV28 | TRBD1 | CASSRGTGFSGTDTQYF | TGTGCCAGCTCTCGTGGGACAGGCTTCTCGGGCACAGATACGCAGTATTTT
TRBJ1-1 | . | TRBV4-2 | . | CASSPQGARSVAEAFF | TGTGCCAGCAGCCCACAAGGGGCCAGAAGCGTCGCTGAAGCTTTCTTT
TRBJ2-3 | . | TRBV10-1 | . | CASFGVGADTQYF | TGCGCCAGCTTCGGGGTGGGGGCAGATACGCAGTATTTT
TRBJ2-5 | . | TRBV5-1 | . | CASSFQGMGQETQYF | TGCGCCAGCAGTTTTCAGGGTATGGGGCAAGAGACCCAGTACTTC
TRBJ2-1 | . | TRBV3-1/TRBV3-2 | . | CASSRKVRDPPGEQFF | TGTGCCAGCAGCCGCAAGGTCAGGGACCCCCCCGGTGAGCAGTTCTTC
TRBJ2-7 | . | TRBV7-2 | . | CASTSPGRTYEQYF | TGTGCCAGCACCTCTCCCGGCAGAACCTACGAGCAGTACTTC
TRBJ2-2 | . | TRBV6-4 | . | CASSVRDTGELFF | TGTGCCAGCAGTGTAAGGGACACCGGGGAGCTGTTTTTT
TRBJ2-6 | . | TRBV4-1 | . | CASRGSGANVLTF | TGCGCCAGCCGGGGCTCTGGGGCCAACGTCCTGACTTTC
TRBJ2-2 | . | TRBV28 | . | CASSLWQEAGELFF | TGTGCCAGCAGTTTATGGCAGGAGGCCGGGGAGCTGTTTTTT
TRBJ2-1 | . | TRBV5-6 | . | CASSPVRGGEYNEQFF | TGTGCCAGCAGCCCGGTAAGGGGGGGGGAGTACAATGAGCAGTTCTTC
TRBJ2-3 | . | TRBV11-3 | . | CASSLGLRGLSTDTQYF | TGTGCCAGCAGCTTAGGCCTACGGGGATTGAGCACAGATACGCAGTATTTT
TRBJ2-2 | . | TRBV28 | . | CASSLPTNTGELFF | TGTGCCAGCAGTTTACCGACGAACACCGGGGAGCTGTTTTTT
TRBJ2-3 | . | TRBV2 | TRBD2 | CASSDTSGGRDTQYF | TGTGCCAGCAGTGATACTAGCGGGGGGAGAGATACGCAGTATTTT
TRBJ1-1 | . | TRBV20-1 | . | CSARDVGEAFF | TGCAGTGCTAGAGATGTCGGTGAAGCTTTCTTT
TRBJ1-2 | . | TRBV10-1 | . | CASRKGNYGYTF | TGCGCCAGCAGGAAGGGTAACTATGGCTACACCTTC
TRBJ2-1 | . | TRBV6-5 | TRBD1 | CASGFGTGLGNEQFF | TGTGCCAGCGGCTTCGGGACAGGGCTAGGTAATGAGCAGTTCTTC
TRBJ1-4 | . | TRBV24-1 | . | CATSGTKDSEKLFF | TGTGCCACCAGCGGGACAAAGGACAGTGAAAAACTGTTTTTT
TRBJ2-3 | once | TRBV2 | TRBD1 | CASRWTGIFTDTQYF | TGTGCCAGCAGGTGGACAGGGATTTTCACAGATACGCAGTATTTT
TRBJ2-3 | . | TRBV11-2 | . | CASSRGRPSTDTQYF | TGTGCCAGCAGCCGGGGACGACCTAGCACAGATACGCAGTATTTT
TRBJ2-1 | . | TRBV5-1 | TRBD2 | CASSSDPFSGGVWFF | TGCGCCAGCAGCTCGGACCCCTTTAGCGGGGGGGTCTGGTTCTTC
TRBJ1-6 | . | TRBV3-1/TRBV3-2 | . | CASSFNQGVSPLHF | TGTGCCAGCAGCTTCAACCAGGGAGTCTCACCCCTCCACTTT
TRBJ2-3 | . | TRBV19 | TRBD1 | CASSGTGMGTDTQYF | TGTGCCAGTAGTGGGACAGGGATGGGCACAGATACGCAGTATTTT
TRBJ2-5 | few | TRBV30 | . | CAGGAKQETQYF | TGTGCCGGAGGGGCTAAGCAAGAGACCCAGTACTTC
TRBJ2-7 | once | TRBV28 | TRBD1 | CASGGQGTLTYEQYF | TGTGCCAGCGGTGGACAGGGAACCCTAACCTACGAGCAGTACTTC
TRBJ1-2 | few | TRBV6-5 | . | CASTRTSSNYGYTF | TGTGCCAGCACCCGGACTTCCTCCAACTATGGCTACACCTTC
TRBJ1-5 | . | TRBV7-9 | TRBD1 | CASSFTGTAALHF | TGTGCCAGCAGCTTCACCGGGACAGCGGCTTTGCATTTT
TRBJ2-7 | . | TRBV10-3 | TRBD1 | CAISGGQNLPNPYEQYF | TGTGCCATCAGTGGGGGACAGAATCTCCCCAATCCCTACGAGCAGTACTTC
TRBJ2-5 | once | TRBV6-5 | . | CASRGWARETQYF | TGTGCCAGCCGAGGTTGGGCTCGAGAGACCCAGTACTTC
TRBJ2-4 | . | TRBV28 | TRBD2 | CASSPGGEAKNIQYF | TGTGCCAGCAGTCCGGGGGGTGAGGCCAAAAACATTCAGTACTTC
TRBJ2-3 | once | TRBV7-3 | . | CASSPEAGVTDTQYF | TGTGCCAGCAGCCCCGAGGCAGGGGTCACAGATACGCAGTATTTT
TRBJ1-5 | once | TRBV25-1 | TRBD1 | CASITGGSRQPQHF | TGTGCCAGCATTACAGGGGGGAGTCGACAGCCCCAGCATTTT
TRBJ2-5 | . | TRBV4-1 | . | CASSQDPFEGFKATQYF | TGCGCCAGCAGCCAAGATCCCTTCGAAGGATTTAAGGCGACCCAGTACTTC
TRBJ2-7 | . | TRBV29-1 | TRBD1 | CSGGQGYEQYF | TGCAGCGGCGGACAGGGCTACGAGCAGTACTTC
TRBJ2-7 | . | TRBV18 | . | CASSPGGGHYEQYF | TGTGCCAGCTCACCAGGGGGGGGGCACTACGAGCAGTACTTC
TRBJ1-4 | . | TRBV3-1/TRBV3-2 | . | CASSQDSGPNEKLFF | TGTGCCAGCAGCCAAGATTCAGGGCCTAATGAAAAACTGTTTTTT
TRBJ1-1 | once | TRBV19 | . | CASSPLRNTEAFF | TGTGCCAGTAGTCCTCTTCGGAACACTGAAGCTTTCTTT
TRBJ1-1 | few | TRBV7-2 | . | CASSPRVQLNTEAFF | TGTGCCAGCAGCCCCCGGGTACAGCTGAACACTGAAGCTTTCTTT
TRBJ1-1 | . | TRBV5-6 | . | CASSLGGWGEAFF | TGTGCCAGCAGCCTGGGAGGGTGGGGCGAAGCTTTCTTT
TRBJ1-2 | . | TRBV6-5 | . | CASSMGSSNYGYTF | TGTGCCAGCAGTATGGGCAGTTCTAACTATGGCTACACCTTC
TRBJ2-1 | . | TRBV4-2 | TRBD1 | CASSQDFGQGYNEQFF | TGTGCCAGCAGCCAAGATTTCGGACAGGGCTACAATGAGCAGTTCTTC
TRBJ1-1 | . | TRBV10-3 | TRBD1 | CAISTGERNTEAFF | TGTGCCATTTCCACAGGGGAGCGGAACACTGAAGCTTTCTTT
TRBJ2-5 | . | TRBV5-1 | TRBD1 | CASSLGLPGTGVQETQYF | TGCGCCAGCAGCTTGGGGCTGCCCGGGACAGGGGTGCAAGAGACCCAGTACTTC
TRBJ2-3 | . | TRBV6-2/TRBV6-3 | . | CASSYYQGVDTQYF | TGTGCCAGCAGTTACTACCAGGGTGTAGATACGCAGTATTTT
TRBJ2-7 | . | TRBV29-1 | . | CSALDTYEQYF | TGCAGCGCCCTCGACACCTACGAGCAGTACTTC
TRBJ2-4 | . | TRBV12-3/TRBV12-4 | . | CASKGRGVNIQYF | TGTGCCAGCAAAGGACGGGGCGTGAACATTCAGTACTTC
TRBJ2-3 | . | TRBV3-1/TRBV3-2 | TRBD2 | CASSQGVREGTDTQYF | TGTGCCAGCAGCCAAGGTGTCAGGGAGGGTACAGATACGCAGTATTTT
TRBJ1-1 | . | TRBV2 | . | CASIWDSGGTEAFF | TGTGCCAGCATCTGGGACTCCGGTGGGACTGAAGCTTTCTTT
TRBJ2-7 | . | TRBV7-2 | . | CASSYQGISYEQYF | TGTGCCAGCAGCTATCAGGGAATATCCTACGAGCAGTACTTC
TRBJ2-4 | few | TRBV11-2 | . | CASSQKNIQYF | TGTGCCAGCAGCCAAAAAAACATTCAGTACTTC
TRBJ2-5 | . | TRBV5-1 | TRBD2 | CASSPGTSRGWETQYF | TGCGCCAGCAGCCCGGGGACTAGCCGTGGTTGGGAGACCCAGTACTTC
TRBJ2-7 | . | TRBV7-9 | TRBD1 | CASSSTLVPGQGLPYEQYF | TGTGCCAGCAGCTCAACTCTAGTCCCGGGACAGGGGCTTCCCTACGAGCAGTACTTC
TRBJ1-1 | . | TRBV6-1 | . | CASSEGFGGPNTEAFF | TGTGCCAGCAGTGAAGGTTTCGGGGGACCGAACACTGAAGCTTTCTTT
TRBJ2-3 | once | TRBV5-4 | . | CASSFRTSTDTQYF | TGTGCCAGCAGCTTCAGGACTAGCACAGATACGCAGTATTTT
TRBJ2-7 | . | TRBV27 | . | CASSLTLKGKGEQYF | TGTGCCAGCAGTCTAACCCTTAAAGGAAAAGGGGAGCAGTACTTC
TRBJ2-3 | . | TRBV19 | TRBD2 | CASSIGGLVVDTQYF | TGTGCCAGTAGTATAGGGGGACTAGTGGTTGATACGCAGTATTTT